Sequencing of this T cell receptor (beta chain) was carried out in a study of T-cell reconstitution after alpha-beta-depleted transplantation in children. There are many counts of this clonotype. Preparation of the TCRbeta library used unique molecular identifiers. Using its own MiXCR run on the PCR reads, TCRdb lists one record per CDR3 protein. The sample lists hundreds of thousands of distinct CDR3 sequences; about 11% were seen once. The source material was PBMCs from the stem cell graft donor, sampled from the stem cell graft. This receptor was identified in a human donor who donated a stem cell graft to a child with acute lymphoblastic leukemia.

The CDR3 sequence: CASSYPDSGNEQFF. In nucleotides, the CDR3 is TGTGCCAGCAGTTACCCAGACAGCGGCAATGAGCAGTTCTTC. The chain combines TRBV6-2 or TRBV6-3 with TRBJ2-1; D possibly uses TRBD1 or TRBD2 (5 bases each). Trimming took off 2 bases at V and 6 bases at J, with 11 bases between the two ends. The CDR3 sequence is 14 residues long. Germline CDR1 MNHEY, CDR2 SVGEGT.